This entry is about one T cell receptor beta chain. Its antigen is as yet unknown. Germline trimming cut 4 bases from V and 7 bases from J; bases unmatched to any gene: 7. In germline, CDR1 is SGHRS, CDR2 YFSETQ. This CDR3 has 15 amino acids. The method was immunoSEQ multiplex PCR; TCRdb's version includes in-frame clones alone and lacks a portion of them. The sample lists 7,000 to 9,500 clones; around nine tenths were seen once. Elective cesarean births at 37-41 weeks, without labor or membrane rupture, supplied the cord blood. Live Annexin V-negative naive CD3+CD8+CD45RA+CCR7+ T cells were sorted. The record originates from a study of naive CD8 T cells in extremely preterm neonates. Study results and caveats: Term neonates about 0.44%, young children 0.025% to 0.03%, adults 0.01%; preterm neonates shared 2.7%. iChao1 richness was lowest in preterm neonates, significantly versus all ages. Compared with older groups, preterm CDR3s were shorter, with fewer N additions and less trimming.

The sequenced material came from naive CD8+ T cells from cord blood. This chain connects TRBV5-1 to TRBJ2-1; TRBD2 matches 11 bases. This TCR came from a newborn in good health. The CDR3 DNA is TGCGCCAGCAGCCTTAGCGGGGGGGCCGGGAATGAGCAGTTCTTC. This gives the protein CASSLSGGAGNEQFF.